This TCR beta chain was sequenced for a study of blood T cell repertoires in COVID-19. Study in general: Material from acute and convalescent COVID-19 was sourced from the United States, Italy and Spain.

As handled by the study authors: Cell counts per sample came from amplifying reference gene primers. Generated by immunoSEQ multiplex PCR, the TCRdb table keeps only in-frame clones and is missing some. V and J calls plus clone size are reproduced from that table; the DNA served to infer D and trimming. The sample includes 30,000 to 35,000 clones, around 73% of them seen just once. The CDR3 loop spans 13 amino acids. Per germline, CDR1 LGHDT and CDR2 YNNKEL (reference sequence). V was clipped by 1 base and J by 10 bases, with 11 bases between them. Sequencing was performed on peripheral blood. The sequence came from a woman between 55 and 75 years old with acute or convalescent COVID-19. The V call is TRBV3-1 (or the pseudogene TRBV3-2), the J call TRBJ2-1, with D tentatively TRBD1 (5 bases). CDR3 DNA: TGTGCCAGCAGCCAAGGGGCCCCAGGGGAGCAGTTCTTC. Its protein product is CASSQGAPGEQFF.